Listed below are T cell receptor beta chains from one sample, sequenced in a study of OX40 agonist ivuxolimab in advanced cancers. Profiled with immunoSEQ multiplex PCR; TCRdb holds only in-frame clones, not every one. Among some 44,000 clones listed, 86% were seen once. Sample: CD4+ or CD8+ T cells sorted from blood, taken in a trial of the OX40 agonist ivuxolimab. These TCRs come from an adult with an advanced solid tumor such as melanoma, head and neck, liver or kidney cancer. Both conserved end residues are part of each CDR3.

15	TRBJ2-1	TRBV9	CASSVGASSYNEQFF
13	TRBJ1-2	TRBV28	CASSLQVNYGYTF
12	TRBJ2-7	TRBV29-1	CSVEGASYEQYF
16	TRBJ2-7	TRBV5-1	CASSSTSGGESYEQYF
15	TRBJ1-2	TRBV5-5	CASSLWLDILGGYTF
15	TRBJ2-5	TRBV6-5	CASSGGDPLQETQYF
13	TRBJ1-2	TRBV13	CASSLRGDLGYTF
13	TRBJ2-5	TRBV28	CASSRQGGETQYF
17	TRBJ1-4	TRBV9	CASSVGWGPPPNEKLFF
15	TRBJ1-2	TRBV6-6	CASSSTGTGLYGYTF
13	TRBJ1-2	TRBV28	CASSLLAEYGYTF
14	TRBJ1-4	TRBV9	CASSSRENDEKLFF
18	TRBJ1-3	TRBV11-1	CASSDPVSRQTAGNTIYF
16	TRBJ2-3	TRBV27	CASSLQGPVSPDTQYF
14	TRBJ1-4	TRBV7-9	CASSSGTFNEKLFF
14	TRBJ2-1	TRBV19	CASSMRTDLNEQFF
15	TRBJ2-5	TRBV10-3	CAISSDRGHGETQYF
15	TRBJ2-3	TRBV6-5	CASSQTDTSTDTQYF
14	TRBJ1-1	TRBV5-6	CASSLVQGSYEAFF
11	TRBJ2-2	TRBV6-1	CASSLDGELFF
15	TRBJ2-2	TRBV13	CASSLGQGRTGELFF
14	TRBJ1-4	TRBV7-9	CASSPGQDNEKLFF